This T cell receptor (beta chain) was obtained from a study of response to subunit inactivated influenza vaccine (dated by TCRdb to about 2018). Notes on the research overall: Deep quantitative profiling of the T cell receptor repertoire was used in the study to follow responses to a trivalent subunit inactivated influenza vaccine. Broader findings and caveats from the paper: The authors suggested that each seasonal influenza vaccination may recruit only a limited number of new T cells.

A note on this clonotype: Its antigen specificity is not known. A much larger clone is a single base away; this may be a read error.

The receptor library was made with RT-PCR. Sequencing used an Illumina HiSeq 2500. In-frame beta chains were kept once TCRdb had trimmed the public reads at Q25 with fastp and called clones with MiXCR. Identical CDR3 protein sequences are pooled into one entry, listed with their most common genes and DNA. Here the sample has about 620,000 distinct CDR3 sequences; around 11% occur a single time. Approximately 11% of the sample is in the top ten clones. These data also featured in a second study, about T cells expressing NK-cell markers. The second source states: The TCR beta cDNA libraries were made using 5'RACE template switching, a step that added both a universal primer site and unique molecular identifiers. In sorted CD3+CD56+NKG2C+, CD3+CD56+NKG2C- and CD3+CD56-NKG2C+ T-cell subsets from several donors, TCR beta-chain repertoires were profiled. Among the eight sequenced donors, seven were HCMV-seropositive and one was HCMV-seronegative. To restrict sorting to alphabetaTCR-expressing T cells, an anti-gammadeltaTCR antibody was added in several experiments. In a handful of donors, the dominant CD3+CD56+NKG2C+ clonotypes were found to rank among the top 10 CD8+ clonotypes and to make up about 1.0-8% of CD8+ T cells. Those dominant clonotypes were again the most abundant among CD3+CD56-NKG2C+ cells in a handful of donors, at about 25-60.1%. Whether the expanded NKG2C-expressing T cell clones were specific for HCMV antigens was left unclear. The eight sequenced donors were randomly selected healthy volunteers, three men and five women. To determine HCMV serostatus, a commercial ELISA kit was used to detect HCMV-specific IgG in serum. Ficoll density gradient centrifugation was used to isolate peripheral blood mononuclear cells from blood. For more than five donors, bulk peripheral blood T-cell repertoires were also sequenced from unsorted PBMC. Priming for cDNA synthesis came from the TCR beta constant segment, and two successive PCR amplification steps followed. The libraries were sequenced on Illumina HiSeq 2000/2500, MiSeq or NextSeq, producing 2 x 150 bp reads. MIGEC was used to demultiplex reads and group reads by UMI, and MiTCR was used to assemble and quantify clonotypes. Only TCR cDNA sequences supported by at least two reads were kept to exclude erroneous sequences. Downstream repertoire analysis used the tcR package, and clonotypes were matched across fractions by CDR3 nucleotide sequence plus V segment. VDJmatch was used to annotate antigen specificity against VDJdb, with one amino acid substitution in CDR3 allowed.

The TCR comes from a man in his fifties or sixties who received an inactivated influenza vaccine. Donor details come from another sample of the same person, matched by shared clones. This specimen was PBMCs from blood, taken on the day of vaccination.

The nucleotide sequence reads TGTGCCAGCAGATTACCGGGGATCAGGGAGCTGTTTTTT. This yields the protein CASRLPGIRELFF. The chain is made from TRBV12-3 or TRBV12-4 and TRBJ2-2; a tentative D call is TRBD2 (5 bases match). Deletion took 6 bases off V and 9 bases off J, with a span of 14 bases between the germline ends. The CDR3 contains 13 residues, cysteine and phenylalanine counted. The only DNA kept is the CDR3, 39 bases in frame from the first base.